The rows below give T cell receptor beta chains drawn from one sample of a study of OX40 agonist ivuxolimab in advanced cancers. The data were produced by immunoSEQ multiplex PCR, yet TCRdb's version contains in-frame clones alone and is incomplete. The data contain 20,000 to 25,000 clones, 70% to 90% of them singletons. The sequences come from CD4+ or CD8+ T cells sorted from blood, collected in a trial of the OX40 agonist ivuxolimab. Source of these receptors: an adult with an advanced solid tumor such as melanoma, head and neck, liver or kidney cancer. Both conserved end residues are part of each CDR3. A D gene is named only where the DNA matches it firmly. Not all rows give a size; the values are once, few, many and, for expanded clones, a class.

d_call j_call clone_size v_call cdr3_aa cdr3_nt
. TRBJ1-2 once TRBV5-8 CASSSEQGWYGYTF TGTGCCAGCAGCAGCGAGCAGGGGTGGTATGGCTACACCTTC
. TRBJ2-5 . TRBV19 CASSNRGLEGLGETQYF TGTGCCAGTAGTAACCGGGGGCTGGAGGGTCTGGGAGAGACCCAGTACTTC
. TRBJ2-7 . TRBV25-1 CASSYLGEQYF TGTGCCAGCAGTTACTTGGGTGAGCAGTACTTC
TRBD1 TRBJ1-3 . TRBV6-5 CASSSGGSGNTIYF TGTGCCAGCAGTTCAGGGGGCTCTGGAAACACCATATATTTT
. TRBJ1-5 . TRBV14 CASSLNKRSLFRSNNQPQHF TGTGCCAGCAGCCTCAACAAGAGATCCCTATTCCGATCCAACAATCAGCCCCAGCATTTT
. TRBJ2-3 . TRBV4-1 CASSQRPASSTDTQYF TGCGCCAGCAGCCAAAGACCTGCCAGTAGCACAGATACGCAGTATTTT
. TRBJ1-1 . TRBV7-6 CASSERTANTEAFF TGTGCCAGCAGCGAGCGGACAGCGAACACTGAAGCTTTCTTT
TRBD2 TRBJ2-1 . TRBV29-1 CSVIEGTSGRGYNEQFF TGCAGCGTGATAGAAGGGACTAGCGGGAGGGGGTACAATGAGCAGTTCTTC
. TRBJ2-7 . TRBV7-9 CASTRDGEQYF TGTGCCAGCACGAGGGATGGCGAGCAGTACTTC
. TRBJ2-1 once TRBV7-2 CAHMSGNEQFF TGTGCCCACATGTCGGGCAATGAGCAGTTCTTC
. TRBJ2-2 . TRBV7-6 CASSRREVGTGELFF TGTGCCAGCAGCCGAAGGGAAGTGGGGACCGGGGAGCTGTTTTTT
. TRBJ2-5 once TRBV7-9 CASSLAGLQETQYF TGTGCCAGCAGCTTAGCGGGACTCCAAGAGACCCAGTACTTC
. TRBJ2-1 medium-sized TRBV7-2 CASSPYSGGVYNEQFF TGTGCCAGCAGCCCCTATAGCGGAGGGGTTTACAATGAGCAGTTCTTC
TRBD1 TRBJ1-4 . TRBV7-9 CASSFRDRGGGEKLFF TGTGCCAGCAGCTTCCGGGACAGGGGCGGCGGTGAAAAACTGTTTTTT
. TRBJ2-7 . TRBV30 CAWSEVYEQYF TGTGCCTGGAGTGAAGTCTACGAGCAGTACTTC
. TRBJ1-2 . TRBV7-9 CASSPPGVGYGYTF TGTGCCAGCAGCCCCCCCGGGGTGGGCTATGGCTACACCTTC
. TRBJ2-7 . TRBV11-2 CASSFWVEKNEQYF TGTGCCAGCAGCTTCTGGGTGGAAAAAAACGAGCAGTACTTC
. TRBJ1-4 few TRBV30 CAWLKDRSTNEKLFF TGTGCCTGGCTGAAGGACCGATCAACTAATGAAAAACTGTTTTTT
TRBD2 TRBJ2-3 . TRBV9 CASSHPLAGGVDTQYF TGTGCCAGCAGCCACCCCCTAGCGGGAGGGGTAGATACGCAGTATTTT
TRBD2 TRBJ2-3 . TRBV19 CASSIPSAGVGTDTQYF TGTGCCAGTAGTATACCCTCGGCGGGAGTGGGCACGGATACGCAGTATTTT
. TRBJ2-1 . TRBV9 CASRKYSGLQANEQFF TGTGCCAGCAGAAAATACAGCGGACTTCAGGCCAATGAGCAGTTCTTC
. TRBJ1-2 . TRBV11-3 CASSPITSNYGYTF TGTGCCAGCAGCCCGATTACAAGTAACTATGGCTACACCTTC
. TRBJ2-2 once TRBV6-5 CASRWGAGELFF TGTGCCAGCAGGTGGGGGGCCGGGGAGCTGTTTTTT
TRBD1 TRBJ1-1 once TRBV7-9 CASSLAILGTDKNTEAFF TGTGCCAGCAGCTTAGCGATACTTGGGACAGATAAGAACACTGAAGCTTTCTTT
. TRBJ2-3 . TRBV4-1 CASSADTQYF TGCGCCAGCAGCGCAGATACGCAGTATTTT
. TRBJ2-1 . TRBV10-2 CASLLNNEQFF TGCGCCAGCCTATTAAACAATGAGCAGTTCTTC
TRBD1 TRBJ2-2 . TRBV12-5 CASGLGDRGITGELFF TGTGCTAGTGGTTTGGGTGACAGGGGGATCACCGGGGAGCTGTTTTTT
. TRBJ2-3 . TRBV27 CASSDLGTQYF TGTGCCAGCAGTGACCTGGGTACGCAGTATTTT
TRBD2 TRBJ2-3 . TRBV2 CASMSGRGYSIDTQYF TGTGCCAGCATGAGCGGGAGAGGATATAGCATAGATACGCAGTATTTT
. TRBJ2-7 once TRBV19 CASSMATGGNSYEQYF TGTGCCAGTAGTATGGCGACTGGGGGGAACTCCTACGAGCAGTACTTC
TRBD1 TRBJ2-5 once TRBV27 CASSSPGQGRETQYF TGTGCCAGCAGTTCCCCAGGACAGGGGCGGGAGACCCAGTACTTC
. TRBJ2-7 . TRBV7-9 CASSSTLSVGGGYEQYF TGTGCCAGCAGCTCAACCCTCTCCGTCGGAGGGGGCTACGAGCAGTACTTC
. TRBJ2-7 . TRBV30 CAWSVQEHRGDEQYF TGTGCCTGGAGTGTACAGGAACACCGTGGGGACGAGCAGTACTTC
. TRBJ2-5 . TRBV7-9 CAINLGARQETQYF TGTGCCATCAACCTCGGGGCCCGCCAAGAGACCCAGTACTTC
TRBD1 TRBJ2-7 . TRBV7-2 CASSLAGTGTFMYF TGTGCCAGCAGCTTAGCCGGGACAGGGACGTTTATGTACTTC
TRBD1 TRBJ1-3 . TRBV13 CASSPTGGFGNTIYF TGTGCCAGCAGCCCCACAGGGGGCTTTGGAAACACCATATATTTT
. TRBJ1-1 . TRBV6-4 CASSWSSGNTEAFF TGTGCCAGCAGTTGGTCCTCTGGGAACACTGAAGCTTTCTTT
TRBD2 TRBJ2-7 . TRBV10-3 CAISDPGLAGGWEQYF TGTGCCATCAGTGATCCAGGTTTAGCGGGAGGATGGGAGCAGTACTTC
. TRBJ2-7 few TRBV5-4 CASSLAWISGTGEQYF TGTGCCAGCAGCTTGGCCTGGATTAGCGGGACAGGCGAGCAGTACTTC
. TRBJ2-5 . TRBV2 CASRDRSYQETQYF TGTGCCAGCAGGGACAGATCGTACCAAGAGACCCAGTACTTC
. TRBJ2-7 . TRBV6-5 CASSYPGYSYEQYF TGTGCCAGCAGTTACCCAGGGTACTCCTACGAGCAGTACTTC
. TRBJ2-7 . TRBV19 CASSISTGSYEQYF TGTGCCAGTAGTATTTCGACAGGATCCTACGAGCAGTACTTC
. TRBJ2-5 . TRBV7-3 CASSFGEGPETQYF TGTGCCAGCAGCTTTGGTGAGGGCCCGGAGACCCAGTACTTC
. TRBJ1-4 . TRBV4-1 CASSQELWGRGKEKLFF TGCGCCAGCAGCCAAGAGCTCTGGGGGCGCGGTAAAGAAAAACTGTTTTTT
. TRBJ1-2 . TRBV7-8 CASSLAGDNYGYTF TGTGCCAGCAGCTTAGCAGGGGACAACTATGGCTACACCTTC
TRBD2 TRBJ2-1 medium-sized TRBV29-1 CSVEKLAGVQNEQFF TGCAGCGTTGAAAAACTAGCGGGAGTTCAGAATGAGCAGTTCTTC
TRBD1 TRBJ2-7 medium-sized TRBV12-5 CASGLVQGTVYEQYF TGTGCTAGTGGTTTGGTACAGGGGACAGTCTACGAGCAGTACTTC
. TRBJ1-2 . TRBV29-1 CSVRASYGYTF TGCAGCGTGCGGGCATCCTATGGCTACACCTTC
. TRBJ2-3 once TRBV7-8 CASSLVADTDTQYF TGTGCCAGCAGCTTAGTAGCGGACACAGATACGCAGTATTTT